The next 23 T cell receptor beta chains were all read from a single sample in a study of T cells in Graves' hyperthyroidism and ophthalmopathy. RNA transcripts yielded amplified TCR beta CDR3 regions. The HTBI primer set drove a first-round RT-PCR of the TCR CDR3. TCRdb ran MiXCR on the multiplex PCR reads and lists one entry per CDR3 protein. The sample shows fewer than 850,000 distinct CDR3 sequences, roughly 17% of them seen only once. Sequenced material: blood. These receptors came from a man over 45 with Graves' hyperthyroidism.

The chain joins TRBV20-1 to TRBJ1-2; 9 nucleotides line up with TRBD1. The V gene's germline CDR1 is DFQATT and CDR2 SNEGSKA (reference sequence). The CDR3 is made up of 15 amino acids. Trimming took 5 bases from V and 3 from J; bases not matched to a gene: 10. The CDR3 coding sequence is TGCAGTGCTTTGCCGGGACAGGGTCATGACTATGGCTACACCTTC. As protein: CSALPGQGHDYGYTF.

This clonotype has at least ten counts. The chain carries TRBV6-2 or TRBV6-3 and TRBJ2-7; D may be TRBD2 (6 bases). This CDR3 has 14 amino acids. V dropped 0 bases and J dropped 3 bases, with 9 bases sitting between them. CDR1 is MNHEY, CDR2 SVGEGT, per germline. The chain's CDR3 is CASSYSTTSYEQYF. CDR3 bases: TGTGCCAGCAGTTACTCCACGACTAGCTACGAGCAGTACTTC.

This clonotype was seen many times. At one end, the junction sequence differs from germline, possibly due to a read error. This rearrangement joins TRBV7-2 to TRBJ2-7; D tentatively reads TRBD1 or TRBD2 (5 bases each). Germline CDR1 reads SGHTA; CDR2 reads FQGNSA. The CDR3 covers 13 residues. CDR3 residues: CASSFRPRDERYF. The DNA for the CDR3 is TGTGCCAGCAGCTTTAGACCTCGGGACGAGCGGTACTTC.

This clonotype was recorded at least ten times. The chain employs TRBV27 and TRBJ2-1; 7 nucleotides align to TRBD1. J was trimmed by 5 bases and V by 5 bases; bases with no gene match: 6. The length of the CDR3 is 14 residues. Germline CDR1 and CDR2: MNHEY and SMNVEV (reference sequence). The CDR3: CASSTPTGDNEQFF. The CDR3 coding sequence is TGTGCCAGCAGTACCCCAACAGGGGACAATGAGCAGTTCTTC.

This chain connects TRBV5-1 to TRBJ2-3; TRBD2 might be the D (5 bases). CDR3 length: 17 amino acids. V lost 0 bases, J lost 0 bases, and 14 bases lay in between. CDR1 and CDR2 from the germline V gene are SGHRS and YFSETQ. The chain's CDR3 is CASSLAGSGFSTDTQYF. CDR3 nucleotides: TGCGCCAGCAGCTTGGCCGGCAGCGGATTTAGCACAGATACGCAGTATTTT.

This clonotype was detected ten times or more. The rearrangement links TRBV7-3 to TRBJ2-3; TRBD1 agrees at 9 bases. CDR3 size: 15 residues. Per the germline V gene, CDR1 is SGHTA and CDR2 is FQGTGA. Losses at the gene ends were 5 bases for V and 4 bases for J; bases not matched to a gene: 7. CDR3 coding DNA: TGTGCCAGCAGCAATAGGGACAGGGCGGCAGATACGCAGTATTTT. Protein: CASSNRDRAADTQYF. The full variable domain, with the rest looked up from reference TRBV7-3 and TRBJ2-3, is GAGVSQTPSNKVTEKGKYVELRCDPISGHTALYWYRQSLGQGPEFLIYFQGTGAADDSGLPNDRFFAVRPEGSVSTLKIQRTERGDSAVYLCASSNRDRAADTQYFGPGTRLTVL.

There are many counts of this clonotype. V is TRBV5-1 and J is TRBJ2-1; weak D call: TRBD2 (5 bases). Germline CDR1 SGHRS, CDR2 YFSETQ. Deletions cut 1 base from V and 3 bases from J, with 11 bases between. The CDR3 is 15 residues long. This CDR3 reads CASSLLSGYYNEQFF. The CDR3 coding sequence is TGCGCCAGCAGCTTGCTAAGCGGCTACTACAATGAGCAGTTCTTC.

The chain links TRBV6-1 to TRBJ1-5; tentative D call: TRBD1 (5 bases). V lost 5 bases and J lost 9, with 14 bases in between. CDR3 length: 13 residues. CDR1 is MNHNS, CDR2 SASEGT, per germline. CDR3 DNA: TGTGCCAGCAGTCCGGGACCCCCTAGGCCCCAGCATTTT. This codes for CASSPGPPRPQHF.

Ten or more counts support this clonotype. The chain combines TRBV19 with TRBJ1-1; D not certain. The CDR3 is made up of 14 amino acids. Germline CDR1 and CDR2: LNHDA and SQIVND (reference sequence). The ends were cut back, 4 bases at V and 1 base at J, with 10 bases in the middle. Here the CDR3 DNA reads TGTGCCAGTAGTAGGCCCTCGGAGAACACTGAAGCTTTCTTT. It yields the protein CASSRPSENTEAFF.

V usage is TRBV3-1 and J usage is TRBJ1-1, with a possible D match to TRBD1 (5 bases). The CDR3 length is 14 residues. Between the trimmed V and J ends, which lost 5 bases and 8 bases, there was a span of 18 bases. In germline, CDR1 is LGHDT, CDR2 YNNKEL (reference sequence). CDR3 in amino acids: CASSGRDGGREAFF. The CDR3 bases are TGTGCCAGCAGCGGACGGGACGGGGGAAGGGAAGCTTTCTTT.

This clonotype was recorded many times. The chain combines TRBV30 with TRBJ1-5; tentatively, D is TRBD1 (5 bases). Trimming took 0 bases from V and 5 from J, leaving 8 bases between them. The CDR3 consists of 13 residues. The germline gives CDR1 GTSNPN, CDR2 SVGIG (reference sequence). CDR3 nucleotides: TGTGCCTGGAGTGTGCAGGGATATCAGCCCCAGCATTTT. Translated, it gives CAWSVQGYQPQHF.

This clonotype was observed a handful of times. The J gene is TRBJ2-5, the V gene TRBV7-2, with TRBD2 identical over 10 bases. The CDR3 runs 15 residues. Unmatched junction bases numbered 4, after V lost 3 bases and J lost 3 bases. From germline, CDR1 is SGHTA and CDR2 FQGNSA. The CDR3 is CASSFGLAAEETQYF. In DNA, the CDR3 is TGTGCCAGCAGCTTTGGACTAGCGGCTGAAGAGACCCAGTACTTC. The variable domain in full, completed from reference TRBV7-2 and TRBJ2-5, reads GAGVSQSPSNKVTEKGKDVELRCDPISGHTALYWYRQSLGQGLEFLIYFQGNSAPDKSGLPSDRFSAERTGGSVSTLTIQRTQQEDSAVYLCASSFGLAAEETQYFGPGTRLLVL.

At least ten counts were recorded for this clonotype. J is TRBJ2-1 and V is TRBV10-3; no reliable D call. In germline, CDR1 is ENHRY, CDR2 SYGVKD. Trimming took off 11 bases at V and 7 bases at J, with 12 bases between the two ends. This CDR3 is 11 amino acids long. CDR3 in amino acids: CAVLVGNEQFF. Written as DNA, the CDR3 is TGTGCCGTTTTAGTCGGGAATGAGCAGTTCTTC.

There are many counts of this clonotype. The chain links TRBV7-9 to TRBJ2-1; 7 bases are shared with TRBD2. The CDR3 sequence is 16 residues long. Germline trimming cut 0 bases from V and 3 bases from J; bases unmatched to any gene: 5. Germline assignment: CDR1 SEHNR and CDR2 FQNEAQ (reference sequence). The CDR3 DNA sequence: TGTGCCAGCAGCTTAGCGCAGGCTAGCGGCTACAATGAGCAGTTCTTC. This gives the protein CASSLAQASGYNEQFF.

This clonotype has ten or more counts. This rearrangement joins TRBV19 to TRBJ1-2; D is unclear. V lost 4 bases to trimming and J lost 8 bases, with 20 bases between them. The CDR3 totals 15 residues. Germline V CDR1 and CDR2: LNHDA, SQIVND (reference sequence). The CDR3 reads CASSTKQQRVYGYTF. CDR3 DNA: TGTGCCAGTAGTACAAAGCAACAGCGGGTGTACGGCTACACCTTC. Full variable domain (remainder filled in from reference TRBV19 and TRBJ1-2): DGGITQSPKYLFRKEGQNVTLSCEQNLNHDAMYWYRQDPGQGLRLIYYSQIVNDFQKGDIAEGYSVSREKKESFPLTVTSAQKNPTAFYLCASSTKQQRVYGYTFGSGTRLTVV.

There are many counts of this clonotype. The rearrangement joins TRBV11-2 to TRBJ2-7, with no clear D. The germline V gene has CDR1 SGHAT and CDR2 FQNNGV. The CDR3 is made up of 16 amino acids. The V end was cut by 5 bases, the J end by 3 bases, with 20 bases between. The CDR3: CASSIYFAAALYEQYF. The CDR3 DNA is TGTGCCAGCAGCATCTACTTTGCGGCGGCCCTCTACGAGCAGTACTTC.

This clonotype appeared a few times. The genes are TRBV6-1 and TRBJ2-4, with D perhaps given as TRBD1 or TRBD2 (5 bases each). The CDR3 runs 18 residues. The V end lost 3 bases, the J end lost 3 bases, and 21 bases lay between the germline ends. In germline, CDR1 is MNHNS, CDR2 SASEGT. CDR3: CASSDGWGGSMGKNIQYF. The CDR3 DNA reads TGTGCCAGCAGTGACGGGTGGGGCGGGTCTATGGGCAAAAACATTCAGTACTTC.

This clonotype was detected ten times or more. The V gene is TRBV6-1, the J gene TRBJ2-5; D is unclear. Per germline, CDR1 MNHNS and CDR2 SASEGT. V shed 6 bases and J shed 5 bases, with 13 bases lying between them. This CDR3 comprises 13 residues. CDR3 amino acids: CASSPVLGETQYF. In nucleotides, the CDR3 is TGTGCCAGCAGCCCAGTATTGGGGGAGACCCAGTACTTC.

This chain links TRBV27 with TRBJ2-7; TRBD2 matches 9 bases. Germline loops: CDR1 MNHEY, CDR2 SMNVEV (reference sequence). This CDR3 is built from 15 residues. V lost 5 bases, J lost 5 bases, and 10 bases stayed unmatched. The CDR3 here is CASSPRLAAPDEQYF. The CDR3 DNA sequence: TGTGCCAGCAGTCCCAGACTAGCGGCACCTGACGAGCAGTACTTC.

This clonotype was counted a few times. A single base separates this from a much larger clone, so it may be a read error. V is TRBV27 and J is TRBJ1-1; tentative D call: TRBD1 (5 bases). Trimming left V 8 bases short and J 3 bases short, with 16 bases between. The CDR3 sequence is 14 residues long. In germline, CDR1 is MNHEY, CDR2 SMNVEV (reference sequence). This chain's CDR3 is CASSKDRMDTEAFF. CDR3 nucleotide sequence: TGTGCCAGCTCTAAAGACAGAATGGACACTGAAGCTTTCTTT.

V gene TRBV19 combines with J gene TRBJ2-1; 7 positions match TRBD1. Per germline, CDR1 LNHDA and CDR2 SQIVND (reference sequence). The junction had 6 bases not matched to a gene; V was cut back by 5 bases and J by 8 bases. The CDR3 length is 13 residues. CDR3 nucleotides: TGTGCCAGTAGTTTTACAGGGGTCCATGAGCAGTTCTTC. Encoded protein: CASSFTGVHEQFF.

This clonotype was detected ten times or more. This chain connects TRBV29-1 to TRBJ2-5; TRBD2 matches at 10 bases. V lost 0 bases and J lost 1; bases outside the gene matches: 14. This CDR3 is built from 19 residues. Germline loops: CDR1 SQVTM, CDR2 ANQGSEA. The CDR3 DNA follows: TGCAGCGTTGAAGATTGGGCTAGCGGGAGAGGGGGTACCCAAGAGACCCAGTACTTC. Encoded protein: CSVEDWASGRGGTQETQYF.

This clonotype was observed a handful of times. This chain links TRBV6-5 with TRBJ1-3, with D possibly matching TRBD1 (5 bases). Germline V lookup: CDR1 MNHEY, CDR2 SVGAGI. CDR3 size: 18 residues. Trimming stripped 0 bases from V and 3 bases from J, with 18 bases between. CDR3 residues: CASSYSEDMRYRGNTIYF. The CDR3 region has the DNA TGTGCCAGCAGTTACTCAGAGGACATGAGATATCGTGGAAACACCATATATTTT.